This TCR beta chain was sequenced during a study of T cells in Graves' hyperthyroidism and ophthalmopathy. RNA transcripts gave rise to amplified TCR beta CDR3 regions. The HTBI primer set was used in a first-round RT-PCR of the TCR CDR3. Each CDR3 protein is one row after TCRdb ran MiXCR on the multiplex PCR reads. The top ten hold 3.5% to 4% of the sample, which has 600,000 to 650,000 distinct CDR3 sequences, around 15% seen once. CDR1 is SNHLY, CDR2 FYNNEI, per germline. Trimming removed 6 bases from V and 0 bases from J, with 13 bases in between. CDR3 length equals 15 residues. Graves' hyperthyroidism was deemed stable given no ophthalmopathy progression within 18 months.

This sequence was found in a woman in her thirties with Graves' hyperthyroidism. The source material was blood. The chain employs TRBV2 and TRBJ2-3; D uncertain. Here the CDR3 reads CASSRRGRSTDTQYF. The CDR3 bases are TGTGCCAGCAGCAGACGTGGCAGAAGCACAGATACGCAGTATTTT.